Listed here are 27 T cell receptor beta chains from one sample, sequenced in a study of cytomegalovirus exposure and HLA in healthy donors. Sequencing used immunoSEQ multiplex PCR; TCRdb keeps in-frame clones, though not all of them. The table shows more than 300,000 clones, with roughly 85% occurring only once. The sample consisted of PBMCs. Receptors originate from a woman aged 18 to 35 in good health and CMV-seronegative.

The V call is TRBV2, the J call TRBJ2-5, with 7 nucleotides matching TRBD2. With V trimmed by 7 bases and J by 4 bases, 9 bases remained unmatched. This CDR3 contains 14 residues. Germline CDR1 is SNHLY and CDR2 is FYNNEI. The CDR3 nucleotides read TGTGCCAGCAATAACAATCCGGGGGGAGAGACCCAGTACTTC. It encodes CASNNNPGGETQYF. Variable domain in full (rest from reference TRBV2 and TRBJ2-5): EPEVTQTPSHQVTQMGQEVILRCVPISNHLYFYWYRQILGQKVEFLVSFYNNEISEKSEIFDDQFSVERPDGSNFTLKIRSTKLEDSAMYFCASNNNPGGETQYFGPGTRLLVL.

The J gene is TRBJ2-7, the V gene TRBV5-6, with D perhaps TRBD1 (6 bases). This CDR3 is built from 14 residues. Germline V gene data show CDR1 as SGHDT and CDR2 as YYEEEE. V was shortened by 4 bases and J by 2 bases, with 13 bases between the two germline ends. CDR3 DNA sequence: TGTGCCAGCAGCCTGGGGGCACTTACCTACGAGCAGTACTTC. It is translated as CASSLGALTYEQYF.

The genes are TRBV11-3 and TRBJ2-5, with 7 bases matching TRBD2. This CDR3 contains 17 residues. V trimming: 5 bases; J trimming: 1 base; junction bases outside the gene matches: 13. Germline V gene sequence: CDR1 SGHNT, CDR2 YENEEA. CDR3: CASSLGGDQLGQETQYF. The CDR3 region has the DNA TGTGCCAGCAGCCTGGGGGGGGACCAGCTGGGCCAAGAGACCCAGTACTTC.

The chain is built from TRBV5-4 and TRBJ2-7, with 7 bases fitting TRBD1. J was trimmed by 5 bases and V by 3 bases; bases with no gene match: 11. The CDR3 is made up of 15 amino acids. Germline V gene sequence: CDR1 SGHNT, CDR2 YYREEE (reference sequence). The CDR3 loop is CASSSVGGASHEQYF. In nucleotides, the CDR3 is TGTGCCAGCAGCTCGGTAGGGGGCGCAAGTCACGAGCAGTACTTC. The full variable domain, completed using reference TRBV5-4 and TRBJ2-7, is ETGVTQSPTHLIKTRGQQVTLRCSSQSGHNTVSWYQQALGQGPQFIFQYYREEENGRGNFPPRFSGLQFPNYSSELNVNALELDDSALYLCASSSVGGASHEQYFGPGTRLTVT.

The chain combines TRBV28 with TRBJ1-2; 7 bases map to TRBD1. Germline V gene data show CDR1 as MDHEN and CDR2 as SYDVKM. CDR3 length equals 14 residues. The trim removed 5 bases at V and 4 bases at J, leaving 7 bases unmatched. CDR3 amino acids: CASSPPGQIYGYTF. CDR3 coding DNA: TGTGCCAGCAGTCCACCGGGACAGATCTATGGCTACACCTTC.

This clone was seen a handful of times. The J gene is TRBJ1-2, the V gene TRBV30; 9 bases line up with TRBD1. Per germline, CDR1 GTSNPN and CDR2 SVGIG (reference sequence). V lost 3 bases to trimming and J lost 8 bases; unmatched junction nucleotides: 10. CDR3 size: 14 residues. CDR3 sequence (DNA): TGTGCCTGGAGGGAGACAGGGGGGACCGAAGGCTACACCTTC. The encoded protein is CAWRETGGTEGYTF.

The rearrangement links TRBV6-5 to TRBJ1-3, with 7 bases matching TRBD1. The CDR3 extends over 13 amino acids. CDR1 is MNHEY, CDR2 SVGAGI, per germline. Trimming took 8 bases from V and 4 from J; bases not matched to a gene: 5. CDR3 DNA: TGTGCCAGCGCGGGGACAGAGGGAAACACCATATATTTT. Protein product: CASAGTEGNTIYF.

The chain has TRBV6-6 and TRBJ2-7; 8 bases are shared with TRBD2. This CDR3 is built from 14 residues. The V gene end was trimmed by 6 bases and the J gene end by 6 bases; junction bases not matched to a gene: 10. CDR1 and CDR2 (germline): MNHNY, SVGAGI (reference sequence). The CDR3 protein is CASRLSGTRGEQYF. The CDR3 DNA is TGTGCCAGCAGACTTAGCGGGACACGGGGCGAGCAGTACTTC.

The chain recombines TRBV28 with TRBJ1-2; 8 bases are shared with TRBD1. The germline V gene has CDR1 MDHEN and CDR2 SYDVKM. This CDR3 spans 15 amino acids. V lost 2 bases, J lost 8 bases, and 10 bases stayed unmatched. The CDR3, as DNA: TGTGCCAGCAGTTTAAAGCCTAGGACAGGGAACGGCTACACCTTC. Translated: CASSLKPRTGNGYTF.

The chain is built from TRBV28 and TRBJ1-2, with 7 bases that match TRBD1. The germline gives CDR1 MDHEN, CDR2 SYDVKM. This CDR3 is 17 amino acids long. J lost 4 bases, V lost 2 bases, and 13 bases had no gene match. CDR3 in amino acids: CASSLGPRDSAAYGYTF. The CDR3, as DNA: TGTGCCAGCAGTTTAGGCCCGAGGGACAGTGCGGCCTATGGCTACACCTTC.

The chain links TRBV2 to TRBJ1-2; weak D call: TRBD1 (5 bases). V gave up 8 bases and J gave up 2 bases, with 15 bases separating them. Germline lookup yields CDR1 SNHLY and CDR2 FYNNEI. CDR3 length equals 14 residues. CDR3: CASHMGGVNYGYTF. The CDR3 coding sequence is TGTGCCAGCCACATGGGGGGGGTGAACTATGGCTACACCTTC.

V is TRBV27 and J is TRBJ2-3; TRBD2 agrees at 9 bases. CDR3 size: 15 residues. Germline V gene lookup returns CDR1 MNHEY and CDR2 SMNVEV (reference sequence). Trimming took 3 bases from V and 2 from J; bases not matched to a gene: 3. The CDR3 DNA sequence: TGTGCCAGCAGTTTTGGCGGGAGGGACACAGATACGCAGTATTTT. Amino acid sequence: CASSFGGRDTDTQYF.

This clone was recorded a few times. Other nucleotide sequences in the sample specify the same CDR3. DNA of the CDR3: TGTGCCAGCAGCTTAGTCGAGGGTACTGAAGCTTTCTTT. Its translation: CASSLVEGTEAFF. This rearrangement joins TRBV11-3 to TRBJ1-1; D unresolved. The CDR3 length is 13 residues. The V gene lost 1 base and the J gene lost 5 bases, with 8 bases spanning the gap. Germline loops: CDR1 SGHNT, CDR2 YENEEA.

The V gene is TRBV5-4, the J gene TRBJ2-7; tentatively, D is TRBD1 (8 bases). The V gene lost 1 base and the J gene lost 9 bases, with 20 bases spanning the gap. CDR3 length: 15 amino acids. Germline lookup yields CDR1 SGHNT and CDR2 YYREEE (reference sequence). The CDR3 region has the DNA TGTGCCAGCAGCTTGACAGGGGGGGAAGGTGTGGTGCAGTACTTC. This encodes CASSLTGGEGVVQYF.

This chain's CDR3 is CASSGNRGTDTQYF. CDR3 DNA: TGTGCCAGCAGCGGGAACAGAGGCACAGATACGCAGTATTTT. V usage is TRBV28 and J usage is TRBJ2-3; D possibly corresponds to TRBD2 (5 bases). Germline-derived CDR1 and CDR2 are MDHEN and SYDVKM. V was trimmed by 6 bases and J by 1 base, leaving 11 bases between them. The CDR3 extends over 14 amino acids. Based on the CDR3 plus reference TRBV28 and TRBJ2-3, the full variable domain is DVKVTQSSRYLVKRTGEKVFLECVQDMDHENMFWYRQDPGLGLRLIYFSYDVKMKEKGDIPEGYSVSREKKERFSLILESASTNQTSMYLCASSGNRGTDTQYFGPGTRLTVL.

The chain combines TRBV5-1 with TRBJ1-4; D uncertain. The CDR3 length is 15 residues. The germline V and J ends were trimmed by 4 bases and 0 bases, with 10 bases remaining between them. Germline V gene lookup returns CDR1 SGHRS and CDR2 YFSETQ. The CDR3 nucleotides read TGCGCCAGCAGCAACCCGACATCAACTAATGAAAAACTGTTTTTT. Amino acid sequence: CASSNPTSTNEKLFF.

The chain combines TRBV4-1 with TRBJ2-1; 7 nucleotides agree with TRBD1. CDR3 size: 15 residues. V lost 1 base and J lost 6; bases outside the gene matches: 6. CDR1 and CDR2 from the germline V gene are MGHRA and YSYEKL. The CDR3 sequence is CASSQGQGVGNEQFF. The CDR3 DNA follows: TGCGCCAGCAGCCAAGGCCAGGGGGTCGGCAATGAGCAGTTCTTC.

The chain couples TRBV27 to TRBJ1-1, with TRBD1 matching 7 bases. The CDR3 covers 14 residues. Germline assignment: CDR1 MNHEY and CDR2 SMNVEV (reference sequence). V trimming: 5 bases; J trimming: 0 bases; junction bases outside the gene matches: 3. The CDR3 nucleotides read TGTGCCAGCAGTCTGACAGGGCTGAACACTGAAGCTTTCTTT. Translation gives CASSLTGLNTEAFF.

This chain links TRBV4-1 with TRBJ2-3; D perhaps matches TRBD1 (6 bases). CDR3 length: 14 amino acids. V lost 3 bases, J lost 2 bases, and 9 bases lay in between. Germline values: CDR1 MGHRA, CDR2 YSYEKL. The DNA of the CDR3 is TGCGCCAGCAGCCAGAACAGGGACACAGATACGCAGTATTTT. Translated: CASSQNRDTDTQYF.

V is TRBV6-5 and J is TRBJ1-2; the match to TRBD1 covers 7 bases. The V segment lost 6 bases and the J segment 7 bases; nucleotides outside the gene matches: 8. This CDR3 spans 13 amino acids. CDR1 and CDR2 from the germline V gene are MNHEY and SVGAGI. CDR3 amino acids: CASSPPGQSGYTF. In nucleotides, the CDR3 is TGTGCCAGCAGCCCGCCGGGACAGTCTGGCTACACCTTC.

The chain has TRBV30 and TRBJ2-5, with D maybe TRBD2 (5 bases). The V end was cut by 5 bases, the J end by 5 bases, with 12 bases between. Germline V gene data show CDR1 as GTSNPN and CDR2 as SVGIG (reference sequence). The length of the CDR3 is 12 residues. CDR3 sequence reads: CAWDAGGETQYF. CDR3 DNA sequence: TGTGCCTGGGACGCGGGCGGGGAGACCCAGTACTTC.

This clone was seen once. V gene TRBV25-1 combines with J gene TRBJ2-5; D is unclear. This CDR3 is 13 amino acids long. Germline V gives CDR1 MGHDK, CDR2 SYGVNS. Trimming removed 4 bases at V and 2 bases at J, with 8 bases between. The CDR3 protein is CASSVGGQETQYF. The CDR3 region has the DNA TGTGCCAGCAGTGTCGGCGGACAAGAGACCCAGTACTTC.

The CDR3 coding sequence is TGTGCCAGCAGCCCCCTCGGGGGGAGTAGCAATCAGCCCCAGCATTTT. Amino acids: CASSPLGGSSNQPQHF. The rearrangement uses TRBV2 and TRBJ1-5; tentatively, D is TRBD1 (5 bases). The V and J ends lost 6 bases and 0 bases respectively, with 15 bases between them. The CDR3 loop spans 16 amino acids. Germline V gives CDR1 SNHLY, CDR2 FYNNEI.

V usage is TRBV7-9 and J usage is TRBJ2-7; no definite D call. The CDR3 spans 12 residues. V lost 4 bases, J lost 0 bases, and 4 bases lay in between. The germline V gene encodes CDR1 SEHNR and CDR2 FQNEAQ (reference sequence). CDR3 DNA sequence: TGTGCCAGCAGCTACGGCTCCTACGAGCAGTACTTC. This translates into CASSYGSYEQYF.

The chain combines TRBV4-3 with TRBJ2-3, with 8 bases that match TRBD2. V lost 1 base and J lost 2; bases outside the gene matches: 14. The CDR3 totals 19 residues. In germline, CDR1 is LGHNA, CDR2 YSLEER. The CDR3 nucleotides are TGCGCCAGCAGCCAAGGGATGGGGCAGGCAGCGGGAGCCACAGATACGCAGTATTTT. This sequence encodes CASSQGMGQAAGATDTQYF.

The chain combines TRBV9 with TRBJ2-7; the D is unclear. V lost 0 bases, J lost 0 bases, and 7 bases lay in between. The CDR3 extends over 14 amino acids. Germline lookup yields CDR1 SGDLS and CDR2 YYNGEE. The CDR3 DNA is TGTGCCAGCAGCGTAGCCACTTACTCCTACGAGCAGTACTTC. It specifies CASSVATYSYEQYF.

In nucleotides, the CDR3 is TGTGCCAGCAGTCGGGACAGGGCCAGCGAGCAGTACTTC. Amino acid sequence: CASSRDRASEQYF. The rearrangement uses TRBV7-6 and TRBJ2-7, with 9 bases fitting TRBD1. V was pared by 6 bases and J by 6 bases, with 6 bases of the junction left unmatched. Germline V gives CDR1 SGHVS, CDR2 FNYEAQ. This CDR3 spans 13 amino acids.